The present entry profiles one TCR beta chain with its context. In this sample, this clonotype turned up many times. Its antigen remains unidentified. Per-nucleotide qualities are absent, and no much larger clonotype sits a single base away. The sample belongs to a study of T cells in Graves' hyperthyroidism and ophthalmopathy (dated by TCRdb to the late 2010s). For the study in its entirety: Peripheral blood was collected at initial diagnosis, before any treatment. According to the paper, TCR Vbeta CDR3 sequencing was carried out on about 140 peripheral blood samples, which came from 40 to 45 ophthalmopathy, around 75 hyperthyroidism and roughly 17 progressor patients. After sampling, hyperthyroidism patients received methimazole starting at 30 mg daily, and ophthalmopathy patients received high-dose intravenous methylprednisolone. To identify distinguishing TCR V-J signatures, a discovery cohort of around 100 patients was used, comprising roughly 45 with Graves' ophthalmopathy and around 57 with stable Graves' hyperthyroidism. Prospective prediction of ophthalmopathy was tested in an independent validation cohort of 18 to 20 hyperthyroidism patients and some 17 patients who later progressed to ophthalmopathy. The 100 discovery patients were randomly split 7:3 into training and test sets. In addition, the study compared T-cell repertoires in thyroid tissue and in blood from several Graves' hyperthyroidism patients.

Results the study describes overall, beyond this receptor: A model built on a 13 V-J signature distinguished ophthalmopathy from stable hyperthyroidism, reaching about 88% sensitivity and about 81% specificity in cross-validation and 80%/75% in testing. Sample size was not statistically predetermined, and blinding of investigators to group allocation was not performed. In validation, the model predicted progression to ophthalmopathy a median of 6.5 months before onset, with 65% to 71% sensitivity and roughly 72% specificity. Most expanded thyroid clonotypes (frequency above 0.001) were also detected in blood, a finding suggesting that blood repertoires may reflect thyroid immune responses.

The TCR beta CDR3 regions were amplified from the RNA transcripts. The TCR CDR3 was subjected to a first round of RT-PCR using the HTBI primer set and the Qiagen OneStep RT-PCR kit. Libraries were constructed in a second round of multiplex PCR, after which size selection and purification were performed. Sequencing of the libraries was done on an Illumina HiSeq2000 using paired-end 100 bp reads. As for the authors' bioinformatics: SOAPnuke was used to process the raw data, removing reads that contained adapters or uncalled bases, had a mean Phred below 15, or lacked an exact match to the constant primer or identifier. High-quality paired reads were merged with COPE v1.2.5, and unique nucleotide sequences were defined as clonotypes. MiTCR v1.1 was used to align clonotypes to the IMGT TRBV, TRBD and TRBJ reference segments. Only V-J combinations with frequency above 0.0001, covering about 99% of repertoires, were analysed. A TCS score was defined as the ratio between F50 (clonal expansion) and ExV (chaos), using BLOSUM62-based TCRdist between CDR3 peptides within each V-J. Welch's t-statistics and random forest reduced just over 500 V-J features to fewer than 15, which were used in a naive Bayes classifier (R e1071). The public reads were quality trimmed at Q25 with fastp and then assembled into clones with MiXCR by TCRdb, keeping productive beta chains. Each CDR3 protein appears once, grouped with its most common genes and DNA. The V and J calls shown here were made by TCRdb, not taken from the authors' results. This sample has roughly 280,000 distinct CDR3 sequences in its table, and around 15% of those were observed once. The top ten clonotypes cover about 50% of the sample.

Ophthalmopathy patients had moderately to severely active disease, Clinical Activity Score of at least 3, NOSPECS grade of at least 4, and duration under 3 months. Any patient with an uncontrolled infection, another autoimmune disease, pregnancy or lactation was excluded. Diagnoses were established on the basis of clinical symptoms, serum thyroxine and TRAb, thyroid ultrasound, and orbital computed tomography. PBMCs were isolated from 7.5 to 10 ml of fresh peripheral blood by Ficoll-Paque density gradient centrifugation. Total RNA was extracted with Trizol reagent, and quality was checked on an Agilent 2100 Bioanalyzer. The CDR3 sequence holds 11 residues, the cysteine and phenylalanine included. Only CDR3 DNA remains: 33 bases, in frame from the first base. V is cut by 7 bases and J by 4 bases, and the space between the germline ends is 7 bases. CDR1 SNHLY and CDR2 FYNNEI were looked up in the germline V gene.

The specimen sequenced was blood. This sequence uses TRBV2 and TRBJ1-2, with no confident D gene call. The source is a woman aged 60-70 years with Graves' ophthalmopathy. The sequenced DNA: TGTGCCAGCACCCCAGCCTATGGCTACACCTTC. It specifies CASTPAYGYTF.